This T cell receptor (beta chain) was identified during a study of cytomegalovirus exposure and HLA in healthy donors. Study-level points and caveats: Cytomegalovirus association was listed for 164 TCR beta chains.

V lost 4 bases and J lost 2, with 13 bases in between. CDR3 length equals 14 residues. CDR1 SGHRS and CDR2 YFSETQ come from the germline V gene. Donors were drawn from the 120-subject validation cohort, separate from the roughly 670-subject first cohort. To note about this clone: What it binds is not known.

TCRdb's copy holds only in-frame clones and misses some; the assay was immunoSEQ multiplex PCR. The sample includes 250,000 or so clones, over 75% seen only once; the top ten take 12%. The gene calls are TRBV5-1 and TRBJ2-7, with D perhaps being TRBD1 or TRBD2 (5 bases each). The sequence came from a man between 18 and 29 years old in good health and CMV-seropositive. The sample taken for sequencing was PBMCs. CDR3 sequence reads: CASSRGTDTYEQYF. CDR3 sequence (DNA): TGCGCCAGCAGCCGTGGGACGGACACCTACGAGCAGTACTTC.